This TCR beta chain was identified in a study of blood T cell repertoires in COVID-19 (dated by TCRdb to the early 2020s). About the investigation overall: Samples covering the acute and convalescent phases of COVID-19 were provided by collaborators in the United States, Italy and Spain. A freely available public database, intended as a resource for researchers studying the immune response to SARS-CoV-2, is where the repertoires were released. Samples came from the ongoing ImmuneRACE study (first 160 participants) plus 1,254 subjects from 6 global collaborators. The prospective study material was composed of cDNA or gDNA derived from T cells, B-cell-depleted T cells, or PBMCs. Where HLA class I and class II types were available, the types were taken from metadata supplied by the sample provider, not from assay-based typing. The sample metadata nearly always contained a de-identified subject ID, COVID-19 status, age in years and sex. The dataset comprised deeply sampled blood TCRbeta repertoires from subjects exposed to, actively infected with, or recovered from COVID-19.

The CDR3 spans 14 residues, from the cysteine through the phenylalanine. Of the read, only the CDR3 DNA is kept; its 42 bases are in frame from base 1. From a lookup of the germline V gene, CDR1 and CDR2 are KGHSH and LQKENI. V is shortened by 1 base, J by 4 bases, and the region joining them spans 10 bases. The immunoSEQ Assay, a bias-controlled multiplex PCR, was used to amplify TCRbeta CDR3 regions from genomic DNA. The authors' analysis ran thus. The number of nucleated cells in each sample was estimated by amplification of reference gene primers within the assay. Sequence reads were collapsed and filtered to measure the absolute abundance of every unique TCRbeta CDR3 rearrangement. For each sample, productive Simpson clonality was calculated as the square root of Simpson's diversity index across productive rearrangements. The table was pulled from immuneACCESS by TCRdb, which kept in-frame rearrangements only. Such tables lose some clones; where checked, under half of the loss comes from unresolved V genes, and the rest has no known cause. The DNA was the basis for D and trimming; V, J and clone size are from that table. The sample table lists about 240,000 clones, roughly 90% of them with a count of one. The leading ten clones occupy just over 7% of the sample.

Samples from volunteer blood donors who had recovered from COVID-19 were contributed by a second Seattle source. The collaborating institutions used their own protocols to collect whole blood in K2EDTA tubes. For TCRbeta analysis, collaborators shipped samples in one of three forms: frozen whole blood, isolated PBMCs, or DNA extracted from either of those sample types. A word on this clone: The antigen it binds to is not known. The sample holds no much larger clone one base away, and base qualities are not on file.

Study-level results and caveats: Clinical and demographic metadata were provided uncurated, with the amount varying by source and participant.

The sample was peripheral blood. This receptor was obtained from a man in his sixties who had recovered from COVID-19. The chain is made from TRBV18 and TRBJ1-2; no D gene is confidently identified. The bases are TGTGCCAGCTCACCACGTCAGGCTCCCTATGGCTACACCTTC. The translation is CASSPRQAPYGYTF. Beyond the CDR3, the reference TRBV18 and TRBJ1-2 genes provide the residues; the full variable domain reads: NAGVMQNPRHLVRRRGQEARLRCSPMKGHSHVYWYRQLPEEGLKFMVYLQKENIIDESGMPKERFSAEFPKEGPSILRIQQVVRGDSAAYFCASSPRQAPYGYTFGSGTRLTVV.